This is a list of T cell receptor beta chains from one sample in a study of blood T cell repertoires in COVID-19. TCRdb keeps only in-frame clones here, not all; method: immunoSEQ multiplex PCR. The repertoire includes about 260,000 clones, less than 90% of them detected once, and 4.2% sits in the top ten. Material for sequencing was peripheral blood. All receptors derive from a man in his sixties with acute or convalescent COVID-19. CDR3s include the opening cysteine and the closing phenylalanine or tryptophan. A D gene is named only where the DNA matches it firmly. Size tells how often a clone was seen (once, few, many) or the class of an expanded clone, and some rows leave it out.

D gene: .
clone size: .
J gene: TRBJ1-5
V gene: TRBV27
CDR3 DNA: TGTGCCAGCAGACCCCTTACAGGGACGGGTCAGCCCCAGCATTTT
CDR3 protein: CASRPLTGTGQPQHF

D gene: TRBD1
clone size: once
J gene: TRBJ1-5
V gene: TRBV6-5
CDR3 DNA: TGTGCCAGTGCCGGGACAGGGACTTTGCGGCCCCAGCATTTT
CDR3 protein: CASAGTGTLRPQHF

D gene: .
clone size: .
J gene: TRBJ2-1
V gene: TRBV6-5
CDR3 DNA: TGTGCCAGCAGTTACTCGACTTCCGGGTTCGATGAGCAGTTCTTC
CDR3 protein: CASSYSTSGFDEQFF

D gene: TRBD1
clone size: .
J gene: TRBJ1-1
V gene: TRBV14
CDR3 DNA: TGTGCCAGCAGCCAATTGACAGGGGGGACCACTGAAGCTTTCTTT
CDR3 protein: CASSQLTGGTTEAFF

D gene: .
clone size: .
J gene: TRBJ2-7
V gene: TRBV27
CDR3 DNA: TGTGCCAGCACTCCCGGGTCTACCCCTACTTACGAGCAGTACTTC
CDR3 protein: CASTPGSTPTYEQYF

D gene: .
clone size: few
J gene: TRBJ1-1
V gene: TRBV10-3
CDR3 DNA: TGTGCCATCAGGGGGGCGAACACTGAAGCTTTCTTT
CDR3 protein: CAIRGANTEAFF

D gene: TRBD1
clone size: .
J gene: TRBJ2-5
V gene: TRBV7-2
CDR3 DNA: TGTGCCAGCAGCTTAGTTGGGACAGCAATCCAAGAGACCCAGTACTTC
CDR3 protein: CASSLVGTAIQETQYF

D gene: .
clone size: .
J gene: TRBJ2-7
V gene: TRBV5-1
CDR3 DNA: TGCGCCAGCGCTACCGGGACACCGGACGGGCGGTACGAGCAGTACTTC
CDR3 protein: CASATGTPDGRYEQYF

D gene: .
clone size: .
J gene: TRBJ1-1
V gene: TRBV19
CDR3 DNA: TGTGCCAGTAGCAGTCGGGAGATGAACACTGAAGCTTTCTTT
CDR3 protein: CASSSREMNTEAFF

D gene: .
clone size: once
J gene: TRBJ2-1
V gene: TRBV4-3
CDR3 DNA: TGCGCCAGCAGCCTGATATCCGGGGTTTCCTACAATGAGCAGTTCTTC
CDR3 protein: CASSLISGVSYNEQFF

D gene: TRBD1
clone size: .
J gene: TRBJ2-5
V gene: TRBV30
CDR3 DNA: TGTGCCTGGAGCCCAGGACAGGGCGGCCCCCAAGAGACCCAGTACTTC
CDR3 protein: CAWSPGQGGPQETQYF

D gene: .
clone size: .
J gene: TRBJ2-7
V gene: TRBV5-1
CDR3 DNA: TGCGCCAGCGCCCAGGGGGGTAGCTCCTACGAGCAGTACTTC
CDR3 protein: CASAQGGSSYEQYF

D gene: TRBD1
clone size: .
J gene: TRBJ2-2
V gene: TRBV18
CDR3 DNA: TGTGCCAGCTCACCCGGGACAGGCGGTCTCCGCGGGGAGCTGTTTTTT
CDR3 protein: CASSPGTGGLRGELFF

D gene: TRBD2
clone size: .
J gene: TRBJ2-3
V gene: TRBV28
CDR3 DNA: TGTGCCAGTTCCGCGACTAGCGAGACAGATACGCAGTATTTT
CDR3 protein: CASSATSETDTQYF

D gene: TRBD1
clone size: .
J gene: TRBJ2-1
V gene: TRBV11-3
CDR3 DNA: TGTGCCAGCAGCTTAGCGCTAGGGGGCAGGGGCAATGAGCAGTTCTTC
CDR3 protein: CASSLALGGRGNEQFF

D gene: .
clone size: .
J gene: TRBJ2-5
V gene: TRBV30
CDR3 DNA: TGTGCCTGGAGTGTACTGTCGGAGACCCAGTACTTC
CDR3 protein: CAWSVLSETQYF

D gene: TRBD2
clone size: .
J gene: TRBJ2-7
V gene: TRBV6-1
CDR3 DNA: TGTGCCAGCAGTGAGAGTAGCGGGGGTTCCTACGAGCAGTACTTC
CDR3 protein: CASSESSGGSYEQYF

D gene: .
clone size: .
J gene: TRBJ1-2
V gene: TRBV3-1/TRBV3-2
CDR3 DNA: TGTGCCAGCAGCCAAGCGGGAGGTGGGCAGTTGTATGGCTACACCTTC
CDR3 protein: CASSQAGGGQLYGYTF

D gene: .
clone size: few
J gene: TRBJ1-3
V gene: TRBV2
CDR3 DNA: TGTGCCAGCAGTGAACAGGGTCCTAGCTCTGGAAACACCATATATTTT
CDR3 protein: CASSEQGPSSGNTIYF

D gene: .
clone size: .
J gene: TRBJ2-5
V gene: TRBV5-6
CDR3 DNA: TGTGCCAGCAGCTTGACAGCTCAAGAGACCCAGTACTTC
CDR3 protein: CASSLTAQETQYF

D gene: TRBD1
clone size: .
J gene: TRBJ1-2
V gene: TRBV2
CDR3 DNA: TGTGCCAGCAGTACCGACAGGGCTCGGGGCTACACCTTC
CDR3 protein: CASSTDRARGYTF

D gene: TRBD1
clone size: .
J gene: TRBJ1-1
V gene: TRBV27
CDR3 DNA: TGTGCCAGCAGTTTATCGGGGCAGGGGGCGCGAGACACTGAAGCTTTCTTT
CDR3 protein: CASSLSGQGARDTEAFF

D gene: TRBD1
clone size: .
J gene: TRBJ1-1
V gene: TRBV10-2
CDR3 DNA: TGCGCCAGCAGCCTCACAGGGGCGACTGAAGCTTTCTTT
CDR3 protein: CASSLTGATEAFF

D gene: .
clone size: .
J gene: TRBJ1-1
V gene: TRBV5-1
CDR3 DNA: TGCGCCAGCAGCTTGGAACAACCAATGAACACTGAAGCTTTCTTT
CDR3 protein: CASSLEQPMNTEAFF

D gene: .
clone size: once
J gene: TRBJ2-1
V gene: TRBV5-5
CDR3 DNA: TGTGCCAGCAGGGATAGAGACAGGACCCTCTACAATGAGCAGTTCTTC
CDR3 protein: CASRDRDRTLYNEQFF

D gene: TRBD1
clone size: .
J gene: TRBJ1-3
V gene: TRBV10-3
CDR3 DNA: TGTGCCACTCAAAAAGGACAGGGTTTGAACACCATATATTTT
CDR3 protein: CATQKGQGLNTIYF

D gene: TRBD2
clone size: .
J gene: TRBJ2-3
V gene: TRBV7-9
CDR3 DNA: TGTGCCAGCAGCTCGACTAGCGGGCTTCACTATACGCAGTATTTT
CDR3 protein: CASSSTSGLHYTQYF

D gene: TRBD2
clone size: once
J gene: TRBJ2-2
V gene: TRBV9
CDR3 DNA: TGTGCCAGCAGCGTAGTCGGGAGCGGGACCACCCCCGGGGAGCTGTTTTTT
CDR3 protein: CASSVVGSGTTPGELFF

D gene: .
clone size: .
J gene: TRBJ1-1
V gene: TRBV6-5
CDR3 DNA: TGTGCCAGCAGTTACGCCCGCAGACAGAACACTGAAGCTTTCTTT
CDR3 protein: CASSYARRQNTEAFF

D gene: .
clone size: .
J gene: TRBJ2-3
V gene: TRBV3-1/TRBV3-2
CDR3 DNA: TGTGCCAGCAGCCTAGGACTTCCTAGCACAGATACGCAGTATTTT
CDR3 protein: CASSLGLPSTDTQYF